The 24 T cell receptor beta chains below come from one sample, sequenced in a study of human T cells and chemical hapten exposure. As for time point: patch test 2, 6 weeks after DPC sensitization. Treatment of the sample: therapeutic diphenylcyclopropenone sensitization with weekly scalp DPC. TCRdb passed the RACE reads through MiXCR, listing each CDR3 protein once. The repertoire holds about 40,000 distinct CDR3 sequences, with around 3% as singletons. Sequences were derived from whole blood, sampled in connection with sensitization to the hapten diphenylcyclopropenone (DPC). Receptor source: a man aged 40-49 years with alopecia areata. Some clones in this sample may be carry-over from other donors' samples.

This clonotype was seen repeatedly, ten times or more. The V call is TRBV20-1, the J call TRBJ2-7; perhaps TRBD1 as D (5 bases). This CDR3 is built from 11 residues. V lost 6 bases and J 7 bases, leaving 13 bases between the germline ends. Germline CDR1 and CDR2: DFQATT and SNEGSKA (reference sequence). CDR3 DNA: TGCAGTGCCAGGGCCATAGGGGAGCAGTACTTC. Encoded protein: CSARAIGEQYF.

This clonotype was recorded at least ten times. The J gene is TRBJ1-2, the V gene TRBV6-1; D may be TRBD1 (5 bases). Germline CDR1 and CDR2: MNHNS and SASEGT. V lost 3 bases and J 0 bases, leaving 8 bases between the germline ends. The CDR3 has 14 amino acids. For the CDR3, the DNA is TGTGCCAGCAGTGAGGGCAGGGCTAACTATGGCTACACCTTC. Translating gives CASSEGRANYGYTF.

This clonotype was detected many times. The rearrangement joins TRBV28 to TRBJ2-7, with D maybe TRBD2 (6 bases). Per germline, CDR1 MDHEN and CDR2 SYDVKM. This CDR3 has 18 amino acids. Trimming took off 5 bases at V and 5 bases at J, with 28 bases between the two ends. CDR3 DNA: TGTGCCAGCAGTACGCCACTTGGGGGAGGTACTGGCCCCCACGAGCAGTACTTC. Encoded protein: CASSTPLGGGTGPHEQYF.

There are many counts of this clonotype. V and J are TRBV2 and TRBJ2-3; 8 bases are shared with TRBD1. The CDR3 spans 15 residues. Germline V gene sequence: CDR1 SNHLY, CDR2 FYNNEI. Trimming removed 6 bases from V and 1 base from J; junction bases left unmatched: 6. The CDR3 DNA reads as TGTGCCAGCAGCGCTGACAGGGGTCGCACAGATACGCAGTATTTT. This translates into CASSADRGRTDTQYF.

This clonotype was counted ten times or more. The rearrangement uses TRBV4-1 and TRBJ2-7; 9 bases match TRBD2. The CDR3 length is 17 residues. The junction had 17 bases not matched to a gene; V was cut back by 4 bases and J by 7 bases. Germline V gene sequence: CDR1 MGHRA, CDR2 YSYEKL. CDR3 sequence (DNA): TGCGCCAGCAGCCGACTAGATATGGGACTAGCTACTAGTGAGCAGTACTTC. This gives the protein CASSRLDMGLATSEQYF.

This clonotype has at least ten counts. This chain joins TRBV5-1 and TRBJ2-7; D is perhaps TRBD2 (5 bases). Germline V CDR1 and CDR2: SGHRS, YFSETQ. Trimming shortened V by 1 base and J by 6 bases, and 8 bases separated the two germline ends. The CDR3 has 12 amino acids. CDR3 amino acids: CASSLTGVEQYF. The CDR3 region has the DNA TGCGCCAGCAGCTTGACCGGGGTCGAGCAGTACTTC.

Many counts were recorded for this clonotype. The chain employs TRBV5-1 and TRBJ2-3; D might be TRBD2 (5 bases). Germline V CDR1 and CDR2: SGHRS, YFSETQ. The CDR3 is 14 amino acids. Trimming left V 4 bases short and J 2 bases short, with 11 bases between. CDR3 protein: CASSPGRYTDTQYF. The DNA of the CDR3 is TGCGCCAGCAGCCCGGGGAGATACACAGATACGCAGTATTTT. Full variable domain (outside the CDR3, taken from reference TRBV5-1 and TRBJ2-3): KAGVTQTPRYLIKTRGQQVTLSCSPISGHRSVSWYQQTPGQGLQFLFEYFSETQRNKGNFPGRFSGRQFSNSRSEMNVSTLELGDSALYLCASSPGRYTDTQYFGPGTRLTVL.

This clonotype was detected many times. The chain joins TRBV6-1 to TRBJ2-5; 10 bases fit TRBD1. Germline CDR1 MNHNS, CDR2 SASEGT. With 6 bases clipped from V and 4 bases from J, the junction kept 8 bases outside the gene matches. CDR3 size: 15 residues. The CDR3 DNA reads TGTGCCAGCAGGGCCGGGACAGGGGTCCGAGAGACCCAGTACTTC. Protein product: CASRAGTGVRETQYF.

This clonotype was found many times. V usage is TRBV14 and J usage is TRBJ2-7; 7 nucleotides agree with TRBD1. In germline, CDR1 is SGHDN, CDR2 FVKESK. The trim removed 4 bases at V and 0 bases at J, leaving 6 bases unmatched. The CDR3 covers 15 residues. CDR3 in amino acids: CASSPLDRFSYEQYF. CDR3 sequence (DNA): TGTGCCAGCAGCCCGTTGGACAGGTTCTCCTACGAGCAGTACTTC.

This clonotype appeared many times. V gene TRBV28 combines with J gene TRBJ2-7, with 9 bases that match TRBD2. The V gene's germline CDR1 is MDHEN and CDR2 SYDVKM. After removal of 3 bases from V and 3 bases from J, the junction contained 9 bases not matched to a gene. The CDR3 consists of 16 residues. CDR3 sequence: CASSFELAGLNYEQYF. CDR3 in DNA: TGTGCCAGCAGTTTTGAACTAGCGGGCCTAAACTACGAGCAGTACTTC.

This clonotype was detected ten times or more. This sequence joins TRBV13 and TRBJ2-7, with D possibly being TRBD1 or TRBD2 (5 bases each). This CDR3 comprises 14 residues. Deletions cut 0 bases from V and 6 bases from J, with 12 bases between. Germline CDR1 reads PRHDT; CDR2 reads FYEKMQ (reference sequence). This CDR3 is CASSLGGTPREQYF. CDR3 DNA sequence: TGTGCCAGCAGCTTAGGGGGGACCCCTCGCGAGCAGTACTTC.

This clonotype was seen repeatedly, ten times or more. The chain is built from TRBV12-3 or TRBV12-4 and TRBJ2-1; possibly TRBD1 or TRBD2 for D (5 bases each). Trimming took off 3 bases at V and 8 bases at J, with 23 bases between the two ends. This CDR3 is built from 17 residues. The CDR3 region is CASSFMGVRLAAYEQFF. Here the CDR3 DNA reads TGTGCCAGCAGTTTTATGGGGGTGCGTCTGGCTGCGTATGAGCAGTTCTTC.

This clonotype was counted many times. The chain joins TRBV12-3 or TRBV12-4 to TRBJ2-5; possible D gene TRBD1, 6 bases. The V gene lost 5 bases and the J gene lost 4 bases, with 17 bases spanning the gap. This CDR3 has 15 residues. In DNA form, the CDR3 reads TGTGCCAGCAGTCCTCTAACAGGGTCAGGAGAGACCCAGTACTTC. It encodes CASSPLTGSGETQYF.

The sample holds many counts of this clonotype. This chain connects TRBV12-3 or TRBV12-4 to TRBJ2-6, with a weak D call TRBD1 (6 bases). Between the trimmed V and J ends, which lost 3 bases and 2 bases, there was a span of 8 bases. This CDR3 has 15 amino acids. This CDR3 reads CASSFHRAGANVLTF. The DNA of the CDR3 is TGTGCCAGCAGTTTCCACAGGGCTGGGGCCAACGTCCTGACTTTC.

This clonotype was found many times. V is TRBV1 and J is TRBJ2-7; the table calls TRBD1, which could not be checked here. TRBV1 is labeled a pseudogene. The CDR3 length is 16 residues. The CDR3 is CTSSLSTPSARYEQYF. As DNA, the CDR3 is TGCACCAGCAGCCTGAGCACCCCGAGCGCCCGATACGAGCAGTACTTC.

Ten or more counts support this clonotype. The CDR3 nucleotides read TGTGCCAGCTCACCCCTGACCCGGGGCAACACTGAAGCTTTCTTT. It codes for CASSPLTRGNTEAFF. The V call is TRBV18, the J call TRBJ1-1, with a weak D call TRBD1 (5 bases). V was clipped by 3 bases and J by 2 bases, with 13 bases between them. The CDR3 contains 15 residues. Germline CDR1 is KGHSH and CDR2 is LQKENI. The full variable domain, in which reference TRBV18 and TRBJ1-1 provide the parts outside the CDR3, is NAGVMQNPRHLVRRRGQEARLRCSPMKGHSHVYWYRQLPEEGLKFMVYLQKENIIDESGMPKERFSAEFPKEGPSILRIQQVVRGDSAAYFCASSPLTRGNTEAFFGQGTRLTVV.

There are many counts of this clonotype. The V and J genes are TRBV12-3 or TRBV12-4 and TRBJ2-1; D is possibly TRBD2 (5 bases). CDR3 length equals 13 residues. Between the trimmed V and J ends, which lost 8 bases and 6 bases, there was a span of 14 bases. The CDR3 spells CASQEAGGNEQFF. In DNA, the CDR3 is TGTGCCAGCCAGGAGGCCGGCGGCAATGAGCAGTTCTTC.

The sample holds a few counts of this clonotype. CDR3 in DNA: TGTGCCAGCAGCCGACGACAGACAGAACTCAGCAATCAGCCCCAGCATTTT. Encoded protein: CASSRRQTELSNQPQHF. V gene TRBV5-6 combines with J gene TRBJ1-5; weak D call: TRBD1 (5 bases). V was pared by 4 bases and J by 1 base, with 18 bases between. Per germline, CDR1 SGHDT and CDR2 YYEEEE. The CDR3 has 17 residues.

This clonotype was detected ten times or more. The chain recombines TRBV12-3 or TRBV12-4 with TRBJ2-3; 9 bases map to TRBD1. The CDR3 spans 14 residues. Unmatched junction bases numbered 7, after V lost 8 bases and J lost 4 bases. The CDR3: CASVGTGSADTQYF. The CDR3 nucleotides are TGTGCCAGCGTGGGGACAGGGAGTGCAGATACGCAGTATTTT.

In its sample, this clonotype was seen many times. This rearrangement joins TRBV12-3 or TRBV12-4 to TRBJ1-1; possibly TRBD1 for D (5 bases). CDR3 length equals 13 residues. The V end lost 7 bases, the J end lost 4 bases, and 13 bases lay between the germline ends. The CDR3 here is CASTFGGGTEAFF. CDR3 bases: TGTGCCAGCACATTTGGGGGGGGCACTGAAGCTTTCTTT.

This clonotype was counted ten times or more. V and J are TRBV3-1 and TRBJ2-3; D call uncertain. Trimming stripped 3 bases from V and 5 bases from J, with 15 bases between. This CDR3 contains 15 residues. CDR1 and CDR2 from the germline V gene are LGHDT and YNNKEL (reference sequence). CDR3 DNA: TGTGCCAGCAGCCAGGAGCCCCCTCTAGGAGATACGCAGTATTTT. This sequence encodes CASSQEPPLGDTQYF.

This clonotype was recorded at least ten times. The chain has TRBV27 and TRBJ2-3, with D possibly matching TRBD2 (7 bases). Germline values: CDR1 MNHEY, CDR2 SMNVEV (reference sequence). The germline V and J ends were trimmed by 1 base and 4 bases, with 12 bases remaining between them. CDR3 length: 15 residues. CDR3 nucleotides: TGTGCCAGCAGTTTATACTCGGGGGGCCCAGATACGCAGTATTTT. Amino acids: CASSLYSGGPDTQYF.

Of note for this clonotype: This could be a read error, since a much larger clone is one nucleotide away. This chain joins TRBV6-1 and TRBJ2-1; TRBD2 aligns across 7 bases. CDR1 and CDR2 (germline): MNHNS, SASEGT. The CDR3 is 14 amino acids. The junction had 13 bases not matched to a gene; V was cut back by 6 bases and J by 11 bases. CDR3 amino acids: CASRRWEGGSKQFF. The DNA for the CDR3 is TGTGCCAGCAGGAGGTGGGAGGGCGGGAGTAAGCAGTTCTTC.

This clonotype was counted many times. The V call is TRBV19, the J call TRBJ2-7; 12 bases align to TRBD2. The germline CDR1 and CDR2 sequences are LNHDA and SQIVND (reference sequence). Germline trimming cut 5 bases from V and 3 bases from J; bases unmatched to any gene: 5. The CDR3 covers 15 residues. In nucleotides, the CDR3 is TGTGCCAGTAGTCCGACGACTAGCGGGAGCTACGAGCAGTACTTC. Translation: CASSPTTSGSYEQYF.